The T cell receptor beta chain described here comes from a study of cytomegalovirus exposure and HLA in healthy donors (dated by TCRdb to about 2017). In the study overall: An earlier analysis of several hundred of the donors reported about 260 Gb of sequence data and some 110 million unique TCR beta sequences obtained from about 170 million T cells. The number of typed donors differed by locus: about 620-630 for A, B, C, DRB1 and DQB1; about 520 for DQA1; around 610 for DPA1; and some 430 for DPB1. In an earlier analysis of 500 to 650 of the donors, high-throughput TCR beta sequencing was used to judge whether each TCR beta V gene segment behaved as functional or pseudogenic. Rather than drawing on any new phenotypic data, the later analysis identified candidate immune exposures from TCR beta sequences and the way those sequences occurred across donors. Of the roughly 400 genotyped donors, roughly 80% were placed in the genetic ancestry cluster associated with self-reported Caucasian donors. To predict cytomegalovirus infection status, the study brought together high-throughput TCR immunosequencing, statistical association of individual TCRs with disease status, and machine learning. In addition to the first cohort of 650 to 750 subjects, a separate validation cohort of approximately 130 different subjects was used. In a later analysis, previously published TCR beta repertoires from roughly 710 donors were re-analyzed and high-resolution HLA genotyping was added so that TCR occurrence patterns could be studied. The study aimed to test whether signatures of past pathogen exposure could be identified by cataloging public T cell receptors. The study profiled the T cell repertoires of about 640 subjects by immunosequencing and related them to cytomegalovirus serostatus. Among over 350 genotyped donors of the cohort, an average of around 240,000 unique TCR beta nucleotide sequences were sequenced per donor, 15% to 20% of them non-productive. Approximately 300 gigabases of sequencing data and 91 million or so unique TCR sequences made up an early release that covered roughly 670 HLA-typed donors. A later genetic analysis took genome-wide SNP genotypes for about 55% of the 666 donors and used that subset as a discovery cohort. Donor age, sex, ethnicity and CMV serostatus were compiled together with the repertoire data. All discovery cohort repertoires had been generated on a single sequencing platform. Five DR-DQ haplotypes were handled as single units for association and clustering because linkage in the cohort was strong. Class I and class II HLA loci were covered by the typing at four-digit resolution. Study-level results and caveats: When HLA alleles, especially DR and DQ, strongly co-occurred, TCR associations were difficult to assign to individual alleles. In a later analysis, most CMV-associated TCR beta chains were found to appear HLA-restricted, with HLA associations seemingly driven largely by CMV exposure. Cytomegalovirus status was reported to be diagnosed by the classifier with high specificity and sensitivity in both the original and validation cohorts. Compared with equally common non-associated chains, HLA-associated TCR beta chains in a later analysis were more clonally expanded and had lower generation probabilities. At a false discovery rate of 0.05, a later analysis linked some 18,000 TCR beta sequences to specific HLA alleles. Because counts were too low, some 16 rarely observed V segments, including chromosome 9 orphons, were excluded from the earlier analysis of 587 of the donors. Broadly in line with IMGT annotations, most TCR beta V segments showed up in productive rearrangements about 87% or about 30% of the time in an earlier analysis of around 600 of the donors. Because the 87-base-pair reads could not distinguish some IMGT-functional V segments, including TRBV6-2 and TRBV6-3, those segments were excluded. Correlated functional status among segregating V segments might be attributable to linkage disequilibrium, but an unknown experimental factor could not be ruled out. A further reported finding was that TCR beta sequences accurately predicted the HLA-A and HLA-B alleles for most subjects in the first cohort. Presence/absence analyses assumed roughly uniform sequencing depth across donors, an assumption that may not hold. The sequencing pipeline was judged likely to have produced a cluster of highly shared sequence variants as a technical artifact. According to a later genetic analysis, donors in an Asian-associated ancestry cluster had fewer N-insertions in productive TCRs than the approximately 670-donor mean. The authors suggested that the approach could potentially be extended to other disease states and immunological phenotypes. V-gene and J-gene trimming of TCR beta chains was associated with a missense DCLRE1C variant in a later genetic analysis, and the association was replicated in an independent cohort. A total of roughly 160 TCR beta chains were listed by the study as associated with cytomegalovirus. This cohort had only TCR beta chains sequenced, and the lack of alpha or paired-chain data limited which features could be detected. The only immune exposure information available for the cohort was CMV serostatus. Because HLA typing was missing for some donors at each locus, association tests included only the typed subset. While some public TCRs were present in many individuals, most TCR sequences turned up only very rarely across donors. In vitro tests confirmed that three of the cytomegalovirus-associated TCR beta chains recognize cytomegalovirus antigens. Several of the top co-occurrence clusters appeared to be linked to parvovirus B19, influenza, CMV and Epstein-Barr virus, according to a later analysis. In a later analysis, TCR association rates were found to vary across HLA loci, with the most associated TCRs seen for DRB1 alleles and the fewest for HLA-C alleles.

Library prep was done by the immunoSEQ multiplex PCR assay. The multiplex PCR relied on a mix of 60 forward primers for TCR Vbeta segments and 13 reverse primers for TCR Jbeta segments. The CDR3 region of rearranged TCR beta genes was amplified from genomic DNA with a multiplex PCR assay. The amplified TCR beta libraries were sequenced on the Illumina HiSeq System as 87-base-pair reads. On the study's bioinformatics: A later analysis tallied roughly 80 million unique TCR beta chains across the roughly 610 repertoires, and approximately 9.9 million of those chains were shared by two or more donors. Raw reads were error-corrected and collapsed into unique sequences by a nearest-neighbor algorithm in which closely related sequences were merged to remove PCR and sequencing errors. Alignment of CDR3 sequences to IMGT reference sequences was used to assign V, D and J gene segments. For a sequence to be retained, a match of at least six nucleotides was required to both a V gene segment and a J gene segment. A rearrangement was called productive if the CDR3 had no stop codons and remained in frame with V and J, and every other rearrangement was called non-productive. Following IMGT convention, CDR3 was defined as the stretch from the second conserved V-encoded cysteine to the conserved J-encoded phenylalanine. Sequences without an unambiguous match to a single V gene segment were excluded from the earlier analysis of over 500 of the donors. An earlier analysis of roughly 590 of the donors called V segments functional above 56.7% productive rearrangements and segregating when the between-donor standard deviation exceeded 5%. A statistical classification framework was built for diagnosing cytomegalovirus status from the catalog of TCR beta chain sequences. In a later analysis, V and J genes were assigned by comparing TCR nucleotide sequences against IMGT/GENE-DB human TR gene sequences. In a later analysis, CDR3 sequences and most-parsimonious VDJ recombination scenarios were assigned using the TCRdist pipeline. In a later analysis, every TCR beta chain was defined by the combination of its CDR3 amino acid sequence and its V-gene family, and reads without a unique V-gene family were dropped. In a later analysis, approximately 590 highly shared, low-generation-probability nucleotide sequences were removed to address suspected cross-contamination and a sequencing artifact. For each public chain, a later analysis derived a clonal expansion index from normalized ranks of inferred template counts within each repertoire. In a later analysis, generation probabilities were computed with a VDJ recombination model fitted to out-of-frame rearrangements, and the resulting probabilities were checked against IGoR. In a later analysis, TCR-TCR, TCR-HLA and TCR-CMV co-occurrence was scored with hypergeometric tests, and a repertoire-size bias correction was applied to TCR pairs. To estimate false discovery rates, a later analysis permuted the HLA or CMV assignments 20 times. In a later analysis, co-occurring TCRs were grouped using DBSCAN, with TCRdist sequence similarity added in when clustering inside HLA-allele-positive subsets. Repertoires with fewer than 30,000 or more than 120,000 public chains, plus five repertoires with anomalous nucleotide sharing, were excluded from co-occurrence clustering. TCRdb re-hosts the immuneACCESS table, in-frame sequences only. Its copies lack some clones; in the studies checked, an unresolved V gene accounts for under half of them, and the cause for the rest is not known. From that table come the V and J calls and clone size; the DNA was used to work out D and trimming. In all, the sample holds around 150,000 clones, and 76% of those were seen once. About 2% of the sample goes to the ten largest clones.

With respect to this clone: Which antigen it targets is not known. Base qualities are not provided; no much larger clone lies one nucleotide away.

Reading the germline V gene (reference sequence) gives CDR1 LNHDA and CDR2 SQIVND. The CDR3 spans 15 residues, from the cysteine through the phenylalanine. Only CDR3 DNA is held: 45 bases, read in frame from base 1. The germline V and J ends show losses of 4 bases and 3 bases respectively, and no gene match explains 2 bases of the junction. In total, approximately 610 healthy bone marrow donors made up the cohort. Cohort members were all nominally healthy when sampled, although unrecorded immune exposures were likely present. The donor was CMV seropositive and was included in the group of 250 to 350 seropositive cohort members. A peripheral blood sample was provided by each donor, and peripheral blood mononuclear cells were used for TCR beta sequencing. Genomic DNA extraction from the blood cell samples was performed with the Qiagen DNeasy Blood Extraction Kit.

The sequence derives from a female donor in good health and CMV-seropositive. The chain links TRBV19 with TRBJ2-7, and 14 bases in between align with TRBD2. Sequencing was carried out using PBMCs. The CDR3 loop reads CASSRGTSGSYEQYF. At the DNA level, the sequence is TGTGCCAGTAGTAGAGGGACTAGCGGGAGCTACGAGCAGTACTTC.